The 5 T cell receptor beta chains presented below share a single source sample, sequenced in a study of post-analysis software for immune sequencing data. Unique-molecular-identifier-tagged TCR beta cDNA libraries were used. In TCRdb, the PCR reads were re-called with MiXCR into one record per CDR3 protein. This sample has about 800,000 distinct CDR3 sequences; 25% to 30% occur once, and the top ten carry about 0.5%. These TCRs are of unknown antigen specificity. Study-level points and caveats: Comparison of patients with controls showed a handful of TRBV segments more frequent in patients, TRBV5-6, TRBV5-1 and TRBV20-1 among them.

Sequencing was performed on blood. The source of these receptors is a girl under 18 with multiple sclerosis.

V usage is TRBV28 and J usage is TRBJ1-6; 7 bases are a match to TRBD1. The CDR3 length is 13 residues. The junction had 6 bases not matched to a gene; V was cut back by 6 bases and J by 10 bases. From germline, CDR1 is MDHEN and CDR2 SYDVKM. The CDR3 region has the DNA TGTGCCAGCAGAACAGGGGTAGTGTCACCCCTCCACTTT. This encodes CASRTGVVSPLHF. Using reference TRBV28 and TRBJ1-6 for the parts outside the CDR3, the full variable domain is DVKVTQSSRYLVKRTGEKVFLECVQDMDHENMFWYRQDPGLGLRLIYFSYDVKMKEKGDIPEGYSVSREKKERFSLILESASTNQTSMYLCASRTGVVSPLHFGNGTRLTVT.

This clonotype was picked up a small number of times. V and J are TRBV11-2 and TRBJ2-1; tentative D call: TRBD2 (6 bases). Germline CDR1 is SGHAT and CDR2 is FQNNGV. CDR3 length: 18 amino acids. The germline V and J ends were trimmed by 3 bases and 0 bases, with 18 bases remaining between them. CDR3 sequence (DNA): TGTGCCAGCAGCTTCCCCGTGGAGCGGGCTGGCTCCTACAATGAGCAGTTCTTC. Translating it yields CASSFPVERAGSYNEQFF.

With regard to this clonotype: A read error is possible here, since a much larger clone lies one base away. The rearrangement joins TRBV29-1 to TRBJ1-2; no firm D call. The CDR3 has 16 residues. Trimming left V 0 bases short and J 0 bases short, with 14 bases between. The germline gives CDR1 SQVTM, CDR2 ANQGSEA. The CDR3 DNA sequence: TGCAGCGTTGAAGATCGTCGGTCGCCGACTAACTATGGCTACACCTTC. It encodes CSVEDRRSPTNYGYTF.

CDR3 amino acids: CASRGRGGELFF. The DNA of the CDR3 is TGCGCCAGCAGAGGCCGAGGCGGGGAGCTGTTTTTT. The genes are TRBV5-1 and TRBJ2-2, with D uncertain. CDR3 length equals 12 residues. Trimming took 5 bases from V and 7 from J, leaving 9 bases between them. Germline V gene sequence: CDR1 SGHRS, CDR2 YFSETQ.

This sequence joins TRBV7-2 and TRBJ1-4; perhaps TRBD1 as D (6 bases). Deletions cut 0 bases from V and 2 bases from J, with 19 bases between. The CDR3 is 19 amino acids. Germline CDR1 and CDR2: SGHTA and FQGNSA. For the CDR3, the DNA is TGTGCCAGCAGCTTAGCGTGGGGGAACAGGGTTGGCACTAATGAAAAACTGTTTTTT. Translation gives CASSLAWGNRVGTNEKLFF.